The rows below give T cell receptor beta chains drawn from one sample of a study of blood T cell repertoires in COVID-19. Assay: immunoSEQ multiplex PCR; the TCRdb copy retains only in-frame clones and omits some. The data show 200,000 to 250,000 clones, approximately 78% seen once. Sequences were obtained from peripheral blood. The receptors derive from a middle-aged woman with acute or convalescent COVID-19. Both conserved end residues are part of each CDR3.

J gene: TRBJ1-3
V gene: TRBV5-5
CDR3 protein: CASSFLGGAGNTIYF

J gene: TRBJ1-1
V gene: TRBV6-5
CDR3 protein: CASSQWDRAETEAFF

J gene: TRBJ2-7
V gene: TRBV7-8
CDR3 protein: CASSSWTSGSPYEQYF

J gene: TRBJ2-3
V gene: TRBV6-1
CDR3 protein: CASSDGDTDTQYF

J gene: TRBJ2-5
V gene: TRBV7-9
CDR3 protein: CASIATNSEETQYF

J gene: TRBJ2-1
V gene: TRBV27
CDR3 protein: CASSRQGAQDEQFF

J gene: TRBJ2-1
V gene: TRBV19
CDR3 protein: CASSMVAGGVNEQFF

J gene: TRBJ1-5
V gene: TRBV10-3
CDR3 protein: CAISGGGSNQPQHF

J gene: TRBJ2-7
V gene: TRBV3-1/TRBV3-2
CDR3 protein: CASSLEGGVGEQYF

J gene: TRBJ1-5
V gene: TRBV6-1
CDR3 protein: CASSESSPPGQGGLSQHF

J gene: TRBJ1-2
V gene: TRBV6-4
CDR3 protein: CASSDGGPARHGYTF

J gene: TRBJ2-7
V gene: TRBV5-4
CDR3 protein: CASSASSGGYEQYF

J gene: TRBJ1-1
V gene: TRBV5-5
CDR3 protein: CASSRDTMNTEAFF

J gene: TRBJ2-4
V gene: TRBV7-8
CDR3 protein: CASSLVSSSNIQYF

J gene: TRBJ2-5
V gene: TRBV5-6
CDR3 protein: CASSNTGIETQYF

J gene: TRBJ2-6
V gene: TRBV11-3
CDR3 protein: CASSEAGTGYTGANVLTF

J gene: TRBJ1-6
V gene: TRBV10-3
CDR3 protein: CATAGDLNSPLHF

J gene: TRBJ1-2
V gene: TRBV15
CDR3 protein: CATSGGRSYGYTF

J gene: TRBJ1-1
V gene: TRBV5-1
CDR3 protein: CASSLQQGMNTEAFF

J gene: TRBJ1-5
V gene: TRBV6-2/TRBV6-3
CDR3 protein: CASSYIRDQPQHF

J gene: TRBJ1-2
V gene: TRBV9
CDR3 protein: CASSPSGGFSYGYTF

J gene: TRBJ2-7
V gene: TRBV6-2/TRBV6-3
CDR3 protein: CASSYGAPAHYEQYF

J gene: TRBJ1-5
V gene: TRBV5-1
CDR3 protein: CASSLGPNRDRGRLGNQPQHF

J gene: TRBJ2-7
V gene: TRBV10-3
CDR3 protein: CAISESGSSYEQYF